Listed below are T cell receptor beta chains from one sample, sequenced in a study of control samples from healthy donors and cancer patients. Produced via immunoSEQ multiplex PCR; TCRdb's table is partial and in-frame only. Of approximately 100,000 clones listed, 90% are singletons. The specimen sequenced was blood. These receptor sequences come from a woman between 18 and 30 years old in good health. Each CDR3 is given with its conserved first and last residue. Each record gives: V gene, clone size, J gene, D gene, CDR3 DNA, CDR3 protein. The D gene is left open where the match is weak. Clone size appears in some rows only: once, few, many, or a class for an expanded clone.

V: TRBV3-1/TRBV3-2; size: -; J: TRBJ1-2; D: -; DNA: TGTGCCAGCAGCCAAGAAAGGGGGATAGGCTACACCTTC; CDR3: CASSQERGIGYTF
V: TRBV3-1/TRBV3-2; size: -; J: TRBJ2-3; D: TRBD2; DNA: TGTGCCAGCAGCCACCGACTAGCGGGGGACACAGATACGCAGTATTTT; CDR3: CASSHRLAGDTDTQYF
V: TRBV29-1; size: -; J: TRBJ2-2; D: TRBD1; DNA: TGCAGCGTTGAAGGGGACAGGGGTACCGGGGAGCTGTTTTTT; CDR3: CSVEGDRGTGELFF
V: TRBV6-5; size: -; J: TRBJ2-1; D: -; DNA: TGTGCCAGCAGTCGGGACGCTGACAATGAGCAGTTCTTC; CDR3: CASSRDADNEQFF
V: TRBV6-1; size: -; J: TRBJ1-1; D: -; DNA: TGTGCCAGCAGTGAAGTTGCCAAAGCTTTCTTT; CDR3: CASSEVAKAFF
V: TRBV24-1; size: once; J: TRBJ2-5; D: -; DNA: TGTGCCACCAGTGATGGGGGGCCGGAGACCCAGTACTTC; CDR3: CATSDGGPETQYF
V: TRBV12-5; size: -; J: TRBJ2-3; D: -; DNA: TGTGCTAGTGGTTTGGTACTAGGCAGGGATTTTGATACGCAGTATTTT; CDR3: CASGLVLGRDFDTQYF
V: TRBV19; size: -; J: TRBJ2-2; D: TRBD2; DNA: TGTGCCAGTAGTATAGAGGCGACTAGCGGGGGGAGAGGTTCCGGGGAGCTGTTTTTT; CDR3: CASSIEATSGGRGSGELFF
V: TRBV18; size: -; J: TRBJ2-4; D: -; DNA: TGTGCCAGCTCCCTTCCAAGGGCGCAGGTTGGCATTCAGTACTTC; CDR3: CASSLPRAQVGIQYF
V: TRBV20-1; size: once; J: TRBJ1-1; D: -; DNA: TGCAGTGCTAGTGGCAGGGAGATAAAAGCTTTCTTT; CDR3: CSASGREIKAFF